This T cell receptor beta chain stems from a study of T cells in Graves' hyperthyroidism and ophthalmopathy. This clonotype has at least ten counts. Its matching antigen is unknown. Findings of the study overall: With a median lead of roughly 6.8 months before onset, the model predicted ophthalmopathy.

The CDR3 totals 17 residues. Germline V gene sequence: CDR1 SEHNR, CDR2 FQNEAQ (reference sequence). V dropped 4 bases and J dropped 0; count of bases not matched to a gene: 5. Uncontrolled infection, other autoimmune disease, pregnancy or lactation excluded patients. Thyroid ultrasound, orbital computed tomography, clinical symptoms, and serum thyroxine and TRAb underpinned diagnoses. RNA transcripts gave rise to amplified TCR beta CDR3 regions. First-round RT-PCR targeting the TCR CDR3 was performed with the HTBI primer set. TCRdb analysed the multiplex PCR reads with MiXCR anew, one entry per CDR3 protein. The table shows approximately 870,000 distinct CDR3 sequences, with more than 30% occurring only once.

The genes are TRBV7-9 and TRBJ1-3, with 11 bases that match TRBD1. This TCR was recovered from a young man with Graves' hyperthyroidism. The specimen was blood. Here the CDR3 reads CASSSGQGVFSGNTIYF. CDR3 sequence (DNA): TGTGCCAGCAGCTCGGGACAGGGGGTTTTCTCTGGAAACACCATATATTTT.